The sequence of this T cell receptor beta chain was determined in a study of beta chain features in type 1 diabetes. Turning to the study itself: Cell yields, gender and age were comparable in patients and healthy donors. Study-wide results and limits: Across all four CD4+ subsets, people with type 1 diabetes showed modestly shorter TCRB CDR3s. More deletions and fewer insertions at VDJ junctions were found in patients with type 1 diabetes.

Every donor provided one heparinised blood draw, which averaged approximately 100 mL. This clone was seen just once. Its antigen is undetermined. Trimming took 3 bases from V and 2 from J; bases not matched to a gene: 4. The CDR3 runs to 15 residues. Germline lookup yields CDR1 SGHTA and CDR2 FQGNSA. Of the isolated RNA, all was reverse transcribed, and so the sequenced material was expressed TCRB transcripts. Mean read depth for naive, central memory and regulatory T cell samples was 3 million to 4.5 million reads. Clones were read by immunoSEQ multiplex PCR, and TCRdb kept only the in-frame ones, dropping some. The profile covers 150,000 to 200,000 clones, with roughly 63% appearing a single time and approximately 0.089% taken by the ten largest.

The chain employs TRBV7-2 and TRBJ1-5; 7 bases map to TRBD1. The TCR originated in a young man with type 1 diabetes. Sequences were obtained from naive CD4+ T cells from blood. CDR3 region: CASSLPGTGNQPQHF. The CDR3 DNA is TGTGCCAGCAGCTTGCCCGGGACAGGCAATCAGCCCCAGCATTTT.